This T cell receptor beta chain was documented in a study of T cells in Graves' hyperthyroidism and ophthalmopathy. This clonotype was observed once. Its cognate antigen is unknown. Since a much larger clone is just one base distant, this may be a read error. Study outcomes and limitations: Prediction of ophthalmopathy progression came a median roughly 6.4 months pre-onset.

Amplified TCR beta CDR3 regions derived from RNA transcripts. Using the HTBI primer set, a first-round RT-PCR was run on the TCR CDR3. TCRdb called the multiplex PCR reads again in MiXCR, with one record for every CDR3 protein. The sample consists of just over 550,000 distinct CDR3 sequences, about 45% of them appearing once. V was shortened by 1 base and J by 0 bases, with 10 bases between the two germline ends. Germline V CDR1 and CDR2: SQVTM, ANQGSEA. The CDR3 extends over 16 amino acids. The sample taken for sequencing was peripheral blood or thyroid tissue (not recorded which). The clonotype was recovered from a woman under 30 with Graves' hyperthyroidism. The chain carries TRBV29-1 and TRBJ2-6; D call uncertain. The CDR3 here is CSVEVTRSSGANVLTF. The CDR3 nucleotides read TGCAGCGTTGAAGTAACCAGGAGCTCTGGGGCCAACGTCCTGACTTTC.